Listed here are 2 T cell receptor beta chains from one sample, sequenced in a study of T cells after yellow fever vaccination. In TCRdb, the 5' RACE reads were re-called with MiXCR into one record per CDR3 protein. Among hundreds of thousands of distinct CDR3 sequences, 19% were seen once, and the ten largest hold around 15%. The sequencing here drew on PBMCs, taken 15 days after the yellow fever booster vaccination. These receptors all come from a young man who received the YFV17D yellow fever vaccine.

The chain links TRBV7-2 to TRBJ2-2; D possibly corresponds to TRBD1 (6 bases). Trimming took 6 bases from V and 1 from J, leaving 15 bases between them. This CDR3 is built from 16 residues. Germline loops: CDR1 SGHTA, CDR2 FQGNSA. Written as DNA, the CDR3 is TGTGCCAGCAGTAGTTTCAACAGGGTGAACACCGGGGAGCTGTTTTTT. Amino acids: CASSSFNRVNTGELFF.

This clonotype was seen only a few times. The rearrangement uses TRBV28 and TRBJ2-1, with no clear D. This CDR3 spans 15 amino acids. V was cut by 2 bases and J by 9 bases, with 17 bases left in between. CDR1 is MDHEN, CDR2 SYDVKM, per germline. CDR3 nucleotides: TGTGCCAGCAGTTTAGTAGCTCCAGCAGGTGGTGAGCAGTTCTTC. Its protein is CASSLVAPAGGEQFF.